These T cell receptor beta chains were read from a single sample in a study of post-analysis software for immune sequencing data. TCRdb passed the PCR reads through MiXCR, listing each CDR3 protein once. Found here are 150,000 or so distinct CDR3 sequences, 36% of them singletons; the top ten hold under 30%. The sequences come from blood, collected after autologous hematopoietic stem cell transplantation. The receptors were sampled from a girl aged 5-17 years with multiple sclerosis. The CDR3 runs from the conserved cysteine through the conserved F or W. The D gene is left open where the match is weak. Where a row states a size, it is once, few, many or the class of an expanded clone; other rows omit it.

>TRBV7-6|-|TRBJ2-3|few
TGTGCCAGCAGCTCGAGACAGGGCACAGATACGCAGTATTTT
CASSSRQGTDTQYF
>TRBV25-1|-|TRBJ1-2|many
TGTGCCAGCAGTGAGATCGACAGCCCGGGGGGCTACACCTTC
CASSEIDSPGGYTF
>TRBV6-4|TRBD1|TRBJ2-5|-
TGTGCCAGCAGTGACTGGGGACAGGGTACGAATGAGCAGTACTTC
CASSDWGQGTNEQYF
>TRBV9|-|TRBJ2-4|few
TGTGCCAGCAGCCCAGACGGGGGACTAGCCAAAAACATTCAGTACTTC
CASSPDGGLAKNIQYF
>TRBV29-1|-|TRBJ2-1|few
TGCAGCCTTCGGACCGAGGGCAATGAGCAGTTCTTC
CSLRTEGNEQFF
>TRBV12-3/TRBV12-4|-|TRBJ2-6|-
TGTGCCAGCAGCCCACCCGGAGTTGAAGCCAACGTCCTGACTTTC
CASSPPGVEANVLTF
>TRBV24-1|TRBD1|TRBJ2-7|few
TGTGCCACCAGTGATTTTCGGACAGGGGGCCACGAGCAGTACTTC
CATSDFRTGGHEQYF
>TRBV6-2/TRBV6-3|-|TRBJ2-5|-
TGTGCCAGCAGTCTCGATCAGGGGATACAAGAGACCCAGTACTTC
CASSLDQGIQETQYF
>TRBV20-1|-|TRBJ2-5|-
TGCAGTGCTAGACACCGACCCGCACCCCAAGAGACCCAGTACTTC
CSARHRPAPQETQYF
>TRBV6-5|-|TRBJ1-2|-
TGTGCCAGCTCGGGATCAAACTATGGCTACACCTTC
CASSGSNYGYTF
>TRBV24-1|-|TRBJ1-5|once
TGTGCCACCAGTGAACCTAATCAGCCCCAGCATTTT
CATSEPNQPQHF
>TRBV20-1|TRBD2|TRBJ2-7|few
TGCAGTGCTAGCACCGGGACTAACCCCTACGAGCAGTACTTC
CSASTGTNPYEQYF
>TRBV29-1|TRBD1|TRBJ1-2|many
TGCAGCGTATCGGACAGGGAGAATGGCTACACCTTC
CSVSDRENGYTF
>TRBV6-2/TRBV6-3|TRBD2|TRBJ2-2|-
TGTGCCAGCAGTTACGATCTAAAGCGGGAGTTGAACACCGGGGAGCTGTTTTTT
CASSYDLKRELNTGELFF
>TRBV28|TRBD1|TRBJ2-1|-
TGTGCCAGCAGTGAGAGGCGACAGGGGCATTCCTACAATGAGCAGTTCTTC
CASSERRQGHSYNEQFF
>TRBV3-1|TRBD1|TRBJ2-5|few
TGTGCCAGCAGCCATCCCGGGACAGAAGAGACCCAGTACTTC
CASSHPGTEETQYF
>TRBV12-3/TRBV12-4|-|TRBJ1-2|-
TGTGCCAGCAGTTCCCAGAGGGGCGTGGGGGGCTACACCTTC
CASSSQRGVGGYTF
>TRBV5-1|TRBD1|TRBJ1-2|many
TGCGCCAGCAGGCCTGACAGGGTAGAGGGCTACACCTTC
CASRPDRVEGYTF
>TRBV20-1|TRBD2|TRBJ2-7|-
TGCAGTGCTAGACTAGCGGCATCCCCCTACGAGCAGTACTTC
CSARLAASPYEQYF
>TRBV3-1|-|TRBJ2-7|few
TGTGCCAGCAGCCAAGCCCTCAGGGCCTACGAGCAGTACTTC
CASSQALRAYEQYF
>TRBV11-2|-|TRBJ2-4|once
TGTGCCAGCAGCCTGGACCGGACTGGCGGGAAGGTATACATTCAGTACTTC
CASSLDRTGGKVYIQYF
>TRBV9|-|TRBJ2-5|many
TGTGCCAGCAGTGTGAGCGGCCAAGAGACCCAGTACTTC
CASSVSGQETQYF
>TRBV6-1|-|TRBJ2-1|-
TGTGCCAGTACTAGGGATGGTGAGCAGTTCTTC
CASTRDGEQFF
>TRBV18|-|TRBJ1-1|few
TGTGCCAGCTCACCAGGGGCCGCGGAAGCTTTCTTT
CASSPGAAEAFF
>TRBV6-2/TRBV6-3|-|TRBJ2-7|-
TGTGCCAGCAGTTTTTACTACGAGCAGTACTTC
CASSFYYEQYF
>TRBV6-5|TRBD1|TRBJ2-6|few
TGTGCCAGCAGTTACTACCCTACAGGGGCTGGGGCCAACGTCCTGACTTTC
CASSYYPTGAGANVLTF
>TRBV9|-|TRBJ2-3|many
TGTGCCAGCAGCGTAGGTGAGGGAGGCACAGATACGCAGTATTTT
CASSVGEGGTDTQYF
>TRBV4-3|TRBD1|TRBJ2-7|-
TGCGCCAGCAGCCAAGGGCGGACAGGGACCTACGAGCAGTACTTC
CASSQGRTGTYEQYF
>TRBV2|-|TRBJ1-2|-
TGTGCCAGCAGTGAGGGGCTTGACGGCTACACCTTC
CASSEGLDGYTF
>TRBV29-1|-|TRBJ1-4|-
TGCAGCGTAGGCGGAGGGGGTGAAAAACTGTTTTTT
CSVGGGGEKLFF
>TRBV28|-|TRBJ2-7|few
TGTGCCAGCAGTTTATGGGCGGCCTACGAGCAGTACTTC
CASSLWAAYEQYF
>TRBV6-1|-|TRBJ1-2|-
TGTGCCAGCAGCACCACCGTCTTCACCTCATCTAACTATGGCTACACCTTC
CASSTTVFTSSNYGYTF
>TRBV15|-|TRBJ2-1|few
TGTGCCACCAGCAGAGATCGAAGGGCAGACAATGAGCAGTTCTTC
CATSRDRRADNEQFF